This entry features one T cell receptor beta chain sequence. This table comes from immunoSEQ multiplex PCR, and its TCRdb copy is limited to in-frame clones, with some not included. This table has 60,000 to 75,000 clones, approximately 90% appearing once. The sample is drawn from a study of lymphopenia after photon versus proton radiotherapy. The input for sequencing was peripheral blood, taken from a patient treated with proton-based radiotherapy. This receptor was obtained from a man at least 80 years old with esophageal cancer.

The CDR3 DNA reads TGCAGCGTTGTAGCATCCTTGTCGGGTGATGAGCAGTTCTTC. It codes for CSVVASLSGDEQFF. The chain links TRBV29-1 to TRBJ2-1, with unresolved D. The CDR3 contains 14 residues. The germline V and J ends were trimmed by 4 bases and 8 bases, with 18 bases remaining between them. The germline CDR1 and CDR2 sequences are SQVTM and ANQGSEA.